Listed below are T cell receptor beta chains from one sample, sequenced in a study of T-cell memory formation after mild COVID-19. TCRdb recomputed calls from the 5' RACE reads with MiXCR, one row per CDR3 protein. The sample carries more than 450,000 distinct CDR3 sequences, roughly 18% recorded once. Sequenced material: PBMCs or a T cell subset sorted from them (not recorded which). The source of these receptors is an adult woman who had mild COVID-19 (a few samples of this study predate the infection). Cell type and time point are not known. Both conserved end residues are part of each CDR3. The order of the fields is clone size, D gene, V gene, J gene, CDR3 protein, CDR3 DNA. D genes are given only for firm matches. The size entry is marked missing in some rows and otherwise reads once, few, many or a size class.

size: NA; D: TRBD2; V: TRBV7-2; J: TRBJ2-3; CDR3: CASSLTSGGAGGTQYF; DNA: TGTGCCAGCAGCTTGACTAGCGGGGGGGCTGGCGGTACGCAGTATTTT
size: NA; D: TRBD1; V: TRBV19; J: TRBJ2-4; CDR3: CASSAPGQGGGNIQYF; DNA: TGTGCCAGTAGTGCGCCGGGACAGGGCGGGGGAAACATTCAGTACTTC
size: NA; D: NA; V: TRBV20-1; J: TRBJ2-4; CDR3: CSARVDGSPRGIQYF; DNA: TGCAGTGCTAGAGTTGACGGGAGCCCCCGGGGCATTCAGTACTTC
size: many; D: NA; V: TRBV6-5; J: TRBJ1-6; CDR3: CASSYSGGNSPLHF; DNA: TGTGCCAGCAGTTACTCCGGGGGGAATTCACCCCTCCACTTT
size: many; D: NA; V: TRBV5-1; J: TRBJ2-7; CDR3: CASSLDSPYEQYF; DNA: TGTGCCAGCAGCTTGGACAGTCCCTACGAGCAGTACTTC
size: few; D: NA; V: TRBV6-5; J: TRBJ1-2; CDR3: CASSQLRGRYTF; DNA: TGTGCCAGCAGCCAACTTAGGGGCCGTTACACCTTC
size: NA; D: NA; V: TRBV29-1; J: TRBJ2-7; CDR3: CSARDAGNYEQYF; DNA: TGCAGCGCAAGGGACGCAGGAAATTACGAGCAGTACTTC
size: many; D: NA; V: TRBV6-2/TRBV6-3; J: TRBJ2-3; CDR3: CASSYGLGGATGGTDTQYF; DNA: TGTGCCAGCAGTTACGGTCTTGGCGGGGCAACGGGCGGCACAGATACGCAGTATTTT
size: many; D: TRBD2; V: TRBV6-2/TRBV6-3; J: TRBJ2-7; CDR3: CASRSQRDRSSYEQYF; DNA: TGTGCCAGCAGGAGCCAGCGGGACCGGAGCTCCTACGAGCAGTACTTC
size: few; D: TRBD2; V: TRBV20-1; J: TRBJ2-3; CDR3: CSARGGRASADTQYF; DNA: TGCAGTGCTAGAGGCGGGAGGGCCTCGGCAGATACGCAGTATTTT
size: few; D: TRBD2; V: TRBV7-3; J: TRBJ2-5; CDR3: CASSLRGGVETQYF; DNA: TGTGCCAGCAGCTTAAGGGGAGGGGTAGAGACCCAGTACTTC
size: many; D: NA; V: TRBV7-9; J: TRBJ2-3; CDR3: CASRPGMTDTQYF; DNA: TGTGCCAGCAGACCAGGGATGACAGATACGCAGTATTTT
size: few; D: TRBD2; V: TRBV9; J: TRBJ2-1; CDR3: CASREGLAGGGEQFF; DNA: TGTGCCAGCAGAGAGGGACTAGCGGGAGGCGGTGAGCAGTTCTTC
size: NA; D: TRBD1; V: TRBV6-1; J: TRBJ2-7; CDR3: CASSESQGAISYEQYF; DNA: TGTGCCAGCAGTGAATCACAGGGGGCAATCTCCTACGAGCAGTACTTC
size: few; D: NA; V: TRBV3-1; J: TRBJ2-7; CDR3: CASSQFVVGSRGSQGFTYEQYF; DNA: TGTGCCAGCAGCCAATTCGTCGTGGGATCACGTGGGTCACAGGGATTTACCTACGAGCAGTACTTC